One sample yielded the 3 T cell receptor beta chains listed below, sequenced in a study of beta chain features in type 1 diabetes. The isolated RNA, all of it, was reverse transcribed, so expressed TCRB transcripts were what got sequenced. TCRdb's table, derived via immunoSEQ multiplex PCR, lists solely in-frame clones and lacks some. Of a few hundred thousand clones listed, approximately 13% are singletons. The antigens of these receptors remain unknown. Study findings and constraints: Type 1 diabetes patients had moderately but significantly shorter TCRB CDR3s in all four CD4+ subsets.

Sequenced material: naive CD4+ T cells from blood. The receptors were gathered from a young woman with type 1 diabetes.

The chain uses TRBV6-6 and TRBJ2-7; 7 bases agree with TRBD1. Trimming removed 1 base from V and 7 bases from J; junction bases left unmatched: 7. The CDR3 loop spans 14 amino acids. Germline V gives CDR1 MNHNY, CDR2 SVGAGI (reference sequence). Written as DNA, the CDR3 is TGTGCCAGCAGTTACTTAGAGGGGGCAGGGGAGCAGTACGTC. It translates to CASSYLEGAGEQYV.

This clone was seen only a few times. J is TRBJ2-7 and V is TRBV6-6, with D possibly TRBD2 on 5 matching bases. From germline, CDR1 is MNHNY and CDR2 SVGAGI (reference sequence). The V and J ends lost 0 bases and 3 bases respectively, with 6 bases between them. This CDR3 has 13 amino acids. The CDR3 DNA reads TGTGCCAGCAGTTACTCGGAGGACTACGAGCAGTACTTC. This sequence encodes CASSYSEDYEQYF.

The chain combines TRBV7-3 with TRBJ2-1, with 12 bases that match TRBD2. The V gene's germline CDR1 is SGHTA and CDR2 FQGTGA. This CDR3 has 17 residues. V shed 4 bases and J 6 bases; nucleotides not matched to a gene: 10. The CDR3 loop reads CASSSSASGRGVNEQFF. Written as DNA, the CDR3 is TGTGCCAGCAGCTCTAGCGCTAGCGGGAGGGGAGTCAATGAGCAGTTCTTC.